Below are 12 T cell receptor beta chains sequenced from a single sample in a study of control samples from healthy donors and cancer patients. The assay was immunoSEQ multiplex PCR, and TCRdb's table has in-frame clones only and misses some. The sample lists about 84,000 clones, approximately 80% occurring once. Sample: PBMCs. All receptors derive from a man in his sixties with head and neck cancer.

This chain joins TRBV5-1 and TRBJ1-4; TRBD1 matches 7 bases. The V and J ends lost 0 bases and 1 base, in that order; junction bases with no gene match: 12. Germline V CDR1 and CDR2: SGHRS, YFSETQ. The CDR3 runs to 19 residues. CDR3 in amino acids: CASSLGWDSPSLTNEKLFF. The CDR3 DNA follows: TGCGCCAGCAGCTTGGGTTGGGACAGCCCCTCATTAACTAATGAAAAACTGTTTTTT.

As DNA, the CDR3 is TGCGCCAGCAGCCAGGGGGGCACAGATACGCAGTATTTT. Encoded protein: CASSQGGTDTQYF. This chain links TRBV5-1 with TRBJ2-3, with 7 bases that match TRBD1. This CDR3 is 13 amino acids long. Looked up from germline, CDR1 is SGHRS and CDR2 is YFSETQ. V was clipped by 4 bases and J by 1 base; unmatched bases: 0.

In this sample, this clone turned up many times. This chain links TRBV10-1 with TRBJ2-7; a weak D match, TRBD2 (5 bases). The CDR3 covers 15 residues. The V gene lost 8 bases and the J gene lost 2 bases, with 19 bases spanning the gap. The germline V gene has CDR1 WNHNN and CDR2 SYGVQD (reference sequence). CDR3 DNA sequence: TGCGCCAGCCCGCACCTAGAGGGAGCCCCCTACGAGCAGTACTTC. The encoded protein is CASPHLEGAPYEQYF.

This sequence joins TRBV18 and TRBJ1-5, with D possibly matching TRBD1 (5 bases). Germline CDR1 reads KGHSH; CDR2 reads LQKENI. This CDR3 has 16 residues. V was trimmed by 2 bases and J by 1 base, leaving 12 bases between them. CDR3: CASSPARTQSNQPQHF. In DNA, the CDR3 is TGTGCCAGCTCACCAGCAAGGACACAGAGCAATCAGCCCCAGCATTTT.

The chain joins TRBV27 to TRBJ1-5; D is unclear. V was trimmed by 2 bases and J by 6 bases, leaving 11 bases between them. Germline CDR1 MNHEY, CDR2 SMNVEV (reference sequence). The CDR3 is 14 residues long. The CDR3, as DNA: TGTGCCAGCAGTTTACTTTCAGGTGGTCAGCCCCAGCATTTT. It translates to CASSLLSGGQPQHF.

The genes are TRBV5-1 and TRBJ2-7; D is undetermined. Per the germline V gene, CDR1 is SGHRS and CDR2 is YFSETQ. Trimming removed 6 bases from V and 2 bases from J, with 18 bases in between. CDR3 size: 15 residues. For the CDR3, the DNA is TGCGCCAGCACCCCCCGGAACAACATTCCCTACGAGCAGTACTTC. Protein sequence: CASTPRNNIPYEQYF.

The genes are TRBV2 and TRBJ1-5; no definite D call. This CDR3 comprises 15 residues. The germline CDR1 and CDR2 sequences are SNHLY and FYNNEI. Trimming shortened V by 4 bases and J by 0 bases, and 10 bases separated the two germline ends. CDR3 loop: CASSGTVDSNQPQHF. CDR3 bases: TGTGCCAGCAGTGGAACAGTAGATAGCAATCAGCCCCAGCATTTT.

The chain uses TRBV5-1 and TRBJ2-5, with D perhaps matching TRBD1 or TRBD2 (6 bases each). Per the germline V gene, CDR1 is SGHRS and CDR2 is YFSETQ. V dropped 4 bases and J dropped 6 bases, with 16 bases sitting between them. The CDR3 is 14 residues long. The CDR3 DNA reads as TGCGCCAGCAGCCCAAGCACGGGGGCCAAGACCCAGTACTTC. Translating gives CASSPSTGAKTQYF.

The rearrangement links TRBV15 to TRBJ1-5; no clear D gene. V was cut by 3 bases and J by 2 bases, with 8 bases left in between. Germline assignment: CDR1 LNHNV and CDR2 YYDKDF (reference sequence). The CDR3 totals 14 residues. DNA of the CDR3: TGTGCCACCAGCAGTCAGTCCGGCAATCAGCCCCAGCATTTT. Protein sequence: CATSSQSGNQPQHF.

A note on this clone: In the same sample, other DNA sequences code for this CDR3. The chain is built from TRBV6-6 and TRBJ2-7; possible D gene TRBD2, 6 bases. The CDR3 covers 12 residues. Germline loops: CDR1 MNHNY, CDR2 SVGAGI (reference sequence). The ends were cut back, 8 bases at V and 2 bases at J, with 10 bases in the middle. CDR3 residues: CASSGSPYEQYF. The DNA for the CDR3 is TGTGCCAGCTCCGGGAGCCCCTACGAGCAGTACTTC.

The chain joins TRBV5-1 to TRBJ1-1; TRBD1 might be the D (6 bases). The germline V and J ends were trimmed by 1 base and 1 base, with 11 bases remaining between them. The CDR3 runs 15 residues. CDR1 is SGHRS, CDR2 YFSETQ, per germline. DNA for the CDR3: TGCGCCAGCAGCTTGACAGGGTTGGAGAACACTGAAGCTTTCTTT. Amino acid sequence: CASSLTGLENTEAFF.

This clone was found a few times. The chain links TRBV16 to TRBJ1-2; weak D call: TRBD1 (6 bases). V was clipped by 4 bases and J by 4 bases, with 13 bases between them. The CDR3 is made up of 14 amino acids. Germline V gives CDR1 KGHSY, CDR2 FQNENV. CDR3: CASSLDRSGYGYTF. CDR3 nucleotides: TGTGCCAGCAGCCTGGACAGAAGTGGCTATGGCTACACCTTC.